This T cell receptor (beta chain) was documented in a study of cytomegalovirus exposure and HLA in healthy donors. About the study: Prior work identified under 130 million unique TCR beta sequences in roughly 190 million T cells. Out of 398 genotyped donors, less than 85% belonged to the Caucasian-associated ancestry cluster. Study-level findings and limits: The classifier, whose performance was assessed in both the original and validation cohorts, reportedly diagnosed cytomegalovirus status with high specificity and sensitivity.

The primer mix had 60 Vbeta and 13 Jbeta primers. Only in-frame clones appear in the TCRdb table, and some are missing; sequencing was by immunoSEQ multiplex PCR. The top ten clones hold 2% to 2.5% of a sample with tens of thousands of clones, around 75% of them seen once. In the case of this clone: Its antigen remains unidentified.

The TCR comes from a man between 35 and 55 years old in good health and CMV-seronegative. What was sequenced was PBMCs.

The CDR3 loop reads CASSEASVAGEGEQYF. The CDR3, as DNA: TGTGCCAGCAGTGAAGCCAGCGTGGCAGGGGAAGGCGAGCAGTACTTC. This sequence joins TRBV6-1 and TRBJ2-7; D perhaps matches TRBD1 (6 bases). Germline V lookup: CDR1 MNHNS, CDR2 SASEGT. Trimming left V 0 bases short and J 6 bases short, with 18 bases between. The CDR3 consists of 16 residues.